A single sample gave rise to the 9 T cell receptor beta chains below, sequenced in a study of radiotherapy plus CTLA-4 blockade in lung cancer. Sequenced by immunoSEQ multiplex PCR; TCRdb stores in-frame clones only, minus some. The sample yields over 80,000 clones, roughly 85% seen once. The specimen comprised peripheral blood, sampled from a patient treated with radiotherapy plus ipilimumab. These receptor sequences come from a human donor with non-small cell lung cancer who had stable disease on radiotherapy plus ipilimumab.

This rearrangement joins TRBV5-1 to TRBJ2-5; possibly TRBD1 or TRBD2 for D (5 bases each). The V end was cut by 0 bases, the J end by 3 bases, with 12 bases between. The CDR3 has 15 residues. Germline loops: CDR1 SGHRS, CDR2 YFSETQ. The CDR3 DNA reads TGCGCCAGCAGCTTGGCCCCCCGGGGCGAAGAGACCCAGTACTTC. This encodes CASSLAPRGEETQYF.

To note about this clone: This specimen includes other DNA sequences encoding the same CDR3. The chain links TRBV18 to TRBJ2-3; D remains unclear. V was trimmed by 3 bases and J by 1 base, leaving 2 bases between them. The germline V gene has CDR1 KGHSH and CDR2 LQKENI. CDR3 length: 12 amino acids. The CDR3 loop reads CASSPGTDTQYF. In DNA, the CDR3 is TGTGCCAGCTCACCTGGCACAGATACGCAGTATTTT.

DNA for the CDR3: TGTGCCAGCAGCTTCGGCCAGGACTACAATGAGCAGTTCTTC. Translating gives CASSFGQDYNEQFF. This rearrangement joins TRBV5-4 to TRBJ2-1; D ambiguous. The CDR3 is 14 amino acids. Germline values: CDR1 SGHNT, CDR2 YYREEE (reference sequence). V was trimmed by 2 bases and J by 3 bases, leaving 9 bases between them. Filled out from reference TRBV5-4 and TRBJ2-1, the complete variable domain reads ETGVTQSPTHLIKTRGQQVTLRCSSQSGHNTVSWYQQALGQGPQFIFQYYREEENGRGNFPPRFSGLQFPNYSSELNVNALELDDSALYLCASSFGQDYNEQFFGPGTRLTVL.

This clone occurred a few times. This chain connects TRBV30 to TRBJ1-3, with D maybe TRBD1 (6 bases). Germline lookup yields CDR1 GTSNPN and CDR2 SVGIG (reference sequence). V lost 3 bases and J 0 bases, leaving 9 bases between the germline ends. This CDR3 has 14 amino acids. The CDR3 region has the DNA TGTGCCTGGAGCAGGGGCGGCTCTGGAAACACCATATATTTT. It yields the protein CAWSRGGSGNTIYF.

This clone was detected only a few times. CDR3 bases: TGTGCCAGCAGCAACGCCCAGGGTACCAATGAGCAGTTCTTC. This codes for CASSNAQGTNEQFF. The rearrangement uses TRBV9 and TRBJ2-1, with a weak D call TRBD1 (5 bases). This CDR3 has 14 amino acids. The ends were cut back, 4 bases at V and 6 bases at J, with 14 bases in the middle. Germline V lookup: CDR1 SGDLS, CDR2 YYNGEE.

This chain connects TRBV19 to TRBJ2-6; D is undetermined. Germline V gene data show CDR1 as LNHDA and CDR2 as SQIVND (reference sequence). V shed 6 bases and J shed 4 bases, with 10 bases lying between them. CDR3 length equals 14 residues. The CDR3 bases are TGTGCCAGTAGAGATCGGGCCGGGGCCAACGTCCTGACTTTC. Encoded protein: CASRDRAGANVLTF.

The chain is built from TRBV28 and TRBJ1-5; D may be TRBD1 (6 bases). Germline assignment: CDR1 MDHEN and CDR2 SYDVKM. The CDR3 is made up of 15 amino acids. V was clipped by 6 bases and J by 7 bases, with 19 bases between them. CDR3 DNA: TGTGCCAGCAGCTCCGAAGGGGGGTTAGAACAGCCCCAGCATTTT. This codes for CASSSEGGLEQPQHF.

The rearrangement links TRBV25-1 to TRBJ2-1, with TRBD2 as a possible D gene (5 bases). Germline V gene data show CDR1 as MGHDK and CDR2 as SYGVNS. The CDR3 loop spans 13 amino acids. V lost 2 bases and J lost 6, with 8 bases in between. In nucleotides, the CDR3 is TGTGCCAGCAGTGAAGTGGCGGGCAATGAGCAGTTCTTC. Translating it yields CASSEVAGNEQFF.

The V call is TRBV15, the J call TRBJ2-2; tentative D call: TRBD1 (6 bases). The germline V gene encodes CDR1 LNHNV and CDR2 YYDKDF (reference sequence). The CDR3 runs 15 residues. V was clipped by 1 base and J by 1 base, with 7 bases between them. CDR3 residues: CATSRGGGNTGELFF. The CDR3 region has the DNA TGTGCCACCAGCAGAGGAGGGGGGAACACCGGGGAGCTGTTTTTT.